This T cell receptor (beta chain) is drawn from a study of blood T cell repertoires in COVID-19. Study summary: The study drew acute and convalescent COVID-19 samples from the United States, Italy and Spain. The analysed material was cDNA or gDNA that came from T cells, B-cell-depleted T cells, or PBMCs.

Germline CDR1 and CDR2: SNHLY and FYNNEI. CDR3 length: 13 amino acids. Methods used by the authors: Using reference gene primer amplification, nucleated cell counts were estimated. TCRdb's table, derived via immunoSEQ multiplex PCR, lists solely in-frame clones and lacks some. Clone size and V and J calls were adopted from that table, with D and trimming inferred from the DNA. The sample holds about 63,000 clones, around 86% seen once. This clonotype was sampled from a man aged 50-60 years with active COVID-19. The sequencing input was peripheral blood. The chain has TRBV2 and TRBJ2-7; TRBD1 agrees at 10 bases. The CDR3 sequence: CASAGTGAYEQYF. DNA for the CDR3: TGTGCATCGGCCGGGACAGGGGCCTACGAGCAGTACTTC.